These 15 T cell receptor beta chains were sequenced from one sample in a study of blood T cell repertoires in COVID-19 (dated by TCRdb to 2018 to 2021). The library was obtained by the immunoSEQ multiplex PCR assay. In TCRdb, the immuneACCESS table is reduced to in-frame sequences with V and J assigned. These tables do not hold every clone; where another copy was compared, an unresolved V gene accounts for under half, and the others remain unexplained. This sample holds approximately 120,000 clones; 85% to 90% were observed only once. More than 20% of the sample belongs to the ten largest clones. Sequenced material: peripheral blood. These receptors came from a woman aged 80 or over with acute or convalescent COVID-19.

This clone turned up a few times. The rearrangement joins TRBV5-1 to TRBJ2-5; D unresolved. Trimming removed 4 bases from V and 0 bases from J, with 13 bases in between. The CDR3 consists of 15 residues. CDR1 and CDR2 (germline): SGHRS, YFSETQ. The chain's CDR3 is CASSLPLPNQETQYF. The CDR3 nucleotides are TGCGCCAGCAGCCTACCGCTCCCGAACCAAGAGACCCAGTACTTC. The variable domain in full, completed from reference TRBV5-1 and TRBJ2-5, reads KAGVTQTPRYLIKTRGQQVTLSCSPISGHRSVSWYQQTPGQGLQFLFEYFSETQRNKGNFPGRFSGRQFSNSRSEMNVSTLELGDSALYLCASSLPLPNQETQYFGPGTRLLVL.

This chain uses TRBV7-3 with TRBJ1-4, with TRBD1 identical over 10 bases. J gave up 6 bases and V 8 bases, and 12 bases lay outside the gene matches. The CDR3 consists of 16 residues. Per the germline V gene, CDR1 is SGHTA and CDR2 is FQGTGA. CDR3 protein: CASVGGQGIRDEKLFF. As DNA, the CDR3 is TGTGCCAGCGTCGGGGGACAGGGGATTCGGGATGAAAAACTGTTTTTT.

V and J are TRBV10-3 and TRBJ2-1; 14 nucleotides match TRBD2. Germline V gene sequence: CDR1 ENHRY, CDR2 SYGVKD. This CDR3 contains 17 residues. Trimming removed 0 bases from V and 6 bases from J; junction bases left unmatched: 4. Here the CDR3 reads CAISESSGTSGGNEQFF. Here the CDR3 DNA reads TGTGCCATCAGTGAGTCATCCGGGACTAGCGGGGGCAATGAGCAGTTCTTC.

The sample holds one count of this clone. The CDR3: CASSQGTGGDGYTF. CDR3 bases: TGCGCCAGCAGCCAGGGGACAGGGGGCGACGGCTACACCTTC. The chain joins TRBV5-1 to TRBJ1-2, with TRBD1 identical over 12 bases. The CDR3 extends over 14 amino acids. Germline V CDR1 and CDR2: SGHRS, YFSETQ. V was pared by 4 bases and J by 8 bases, with 6 bases of the junction left unmatched.

The V gene is TRBV7-9, the J gene TRBJ2-2; D is ambiguous. The CDR3 is made up of 13 amino acids. V dropped 5 bases and J dropped 6 bases, with 10 bases sitting between them. Germline assignment: CDR1 SEHNR and CDR2 FQNEAQ (reference sequence). The CDR3: CASSDDTPGELFF. CDR3 coding DNA: TGTGCCAGCAGCGACGACACTCCCGGGGAGCTGTTTTTT. The full variable domain, rest sourced from reference TRBV7-9 and TRBJ2-2, is DTGVSQNPRHKITKRGQNVTFRCDPISEHNRLYWYRQTLGQGPEFLTYFQNEAQLEKSRLLSDRFSAERPKGSFSTLEIQRTEQGDSAMYLCASSDDTPGELFFGEGSRLTVL.

This clone was detected a few times. The genes are TRBV2 and TRBJ2-1; D is ambiguous. Per the germline V gene, CDR1 is SNHLY and CDR2 is FYNNEI. The CDR3 runs to 12 residues. V lost 5 bases to trimming and J lost 8 bases, with 10 bases between them. CDR3 sequence (DNA): TGTGCCAGCAGTCTGAACACCTATGAGCAGTTCTTC. Its translation is CASSLNTYEQFF.

This chain uses TRBV5-1 with TRBJ1-2; 7 bases agree with TRBD1. The V gene end was trimmed by 0 bases and the J gene end by 4 bases; junction bases not matched to a gene: 6. This CDR3 is 15 amino acids long. CDR1 and CDR2 (germline): SGHRS, YFSETQ. As DNA, the CDR3 is TGCGCCAGCAGCTTGGCCGGGGACAGAACCTATGGCTACACCTTC. Protein: CASSLAGDRTYGYTF.

The sample holds a few counts of this clone. The rearrangement uses TRBV3-1 (or the pseudogene TRBV3-2) and TRBJ2-2; 8 positions match TRBD1. This CDR3 is 15 amino acids long. Germline V gives CDR1 LGHDT, CDR2 YNNKEL (reference sequence). The J segment lost 6 bases and the V segment lost 1 base, leaving 4 bases of the junction unmatched. The CDR3, as DNA: TGTGCCAGCAGCCAAGGGACAGGGAAGGCCGGGGAGCTGTTTTTT. Translation gives CASSQGTGKAGELFF.

CDR3 DNA: TGTGCCAGCAGTGAGGCAGTCTTCGGCACCATATATTTT. This encodes CASSEAVFGTIYF. The gene calls are TRBV12-3 or TRBV12-4 and TRBJ1-3; no clear D. The CDR3 has 13 amino acids. V lost 5 bases to trimming and J lost 9 bases, with 14 bases between them.

V gene TRBV7-2 combines with J gene TRBJ2-3; TRBD1 agrees at 8 bases. This CDR3 contains 13 residues. Germline V gene data show CDR1 as SGHTA and CDR2 as FQGNSA. With 6 bases clipped from V and 7 bases from J, the junction kept 6 bases outside the gene matches. The CDR3 here is CASSPGTGNTQYF. The CDR3 DNA reads as TGTGCCAGCAGTCCCGGGACAGGCAATACGCAGTATTTT.

For this clone: Other DNA sequences in this specimen translate into the identical CDR3. The chain links TRBV19 to TRBJ1-5; a possible D gene is TRBD1 (6 bases). V lost 0 bases and J 6 bases, leaving 6 bases between the germline ends. The CDR3 covers 13 residues. In germline, CDR1 is LNHDA, CDR2 SQIVND (reference sequence). This CDR3 is CASSIDRGQPQHF. DNA for the CDR3: TGTGCCAGTAGTATAGACAGGGGTCAGCCCCAGCATTTT. Looking up the rest from reference TRBV19 and TRBJ1-5 gives the full variable domain: DGGITQSPKYLFRKEGQNVTLSCEQNLNHDAMYWYRQDPGQGLRLIYYSQIVNDFQKGDIAEGYSVSREKKESFPLTVTSAQKNPTAFYLCASSIDRGQPQHFGDGTRLSIL.

V is TRBV28 and J is TRBJ1-1, with D possibly being TRBD1 (6 bases). CDR3 length: 14 amino acids. Per germline, CDR1 MDHEN and CDR2 SYDVKM. V gave up 5 bases and J gave up 10 bases, with 20 bases separating them. The CDR3 coding sequence is TGTGCCAGCAGTGACAGGCGTACCCCTGGGGCAGCTTTCTTT. It specifies CASSDRRTPGAAFF.

The chain carries TRBV18 and TRBJ2-1; 11 positions agree with TRBD1. The junction had 4 bases not matched to a gene; V was cut back by 3 bases and J by 6 bases. The CDR3 extends over 15 amino acids. Germline CDR1 is KGHSH and CDR2 is LQKENI. The CDR3 sequence: CASSPSGTGGNEQFF. As DNA, the CDR3 is TGTGCCAGCTCACCTTCCGGGACAGGGGGCAATGAGCAGTTCTTC. The full variable domain, in which reference TRBV18 and TRBJ2-1 provide the parts outside the CDR3, is NAGVMQNPRHLVRRRGQEARLRCSPMKGHSHVYWYRQLPEEGLKFMVYLQKENIIDESGMPKERFSAEFPKEGPSILRIQQVVRGDSAAYFCASSPSGTGGNEQFFGPGTRLTVL.

CDR3 nucleotide sequence: TGTGCCACCGCAAGTGGGACAGTCACTGGGGCCAACGTCCTGACTTTC. Its protein is CATASGTVTGANVLTF. V and J are TRBV28 and TRBJ2-6, with 7 bases lining up with TRBD1. The ends lost 10 bases at V and 2 bases at J; junction bases unmatched: 11. CDR1 is MDHEN and CDR2 is SYDVKM in the germline V gene. CDR3 length: 16 residues.

This chain joins TRBV11-2 and TRBJ1-1, with TRBD1 matching over 7 bases. This CDR3 is 13 amino acids long. Trimming at V came to 2 bases and at J to 13 bases, leaving 10 bases not matched to a gene. CDR1 is SGHAT and CDR2 is FQNNGV in the germline V gene. CDR3 region: CASSLRLGQVVFF. CDR3 sequence (DNA): TGTGCCAGCAGCTTACGACTCGGACAGGTTGTTTTCTTT. The full variable domain, with the rest looked up from reference TRBV11-2 and TRBJ1-1, is EAGVAQSPRYKIIEKRQSVAFWCNPISGHATLYWYQQILGQGPKLLIQFQNNGVVDDSQLPKDRFSAERLKGVDSTLKIQPAKLEDSAVYLCASSLRLGQVVFFGQGTRLTVV.